This TCR beta chain was recovered during a study of shared clonotypes between healthy human individuals. A CD45RA+ naive subset and a CD45RA-negative memory subset were split from CD4+ cells. The method was immunoSEQ multiplex PCR; TCRdb's version includes in-frame clones alone and lacks a portion of them. This table has about 2.3 million clones, approximately 95% appearing once. A note on this clone: The same CDR3 is also encoded by other DNA sequences in this sample.

The sequencing input was naive CD4+ T cells from PBMCs. Stated subset: CD45RA+ positively selected. The source is a man aged 18 to 29 in good health. Some clones in this sample may be carry-over from other donors' samples.

The CDR3 region is CASSLGVGGTDTQYF. The CDR3 region has the DNA TGTGCCAGCAGCTTAGGGGTAGGAGGGACAGATACGCAGTATTTT. This chain links TRBV11-2 with TRBJ2-3; tentative D call: TRBD2 (6 bases). This CDR3 comprises 15 residues. Deletions cut 1 base from V and 3 bases from J, with 11 bases between. Germline values: CDR1 SGHAT, CDR2 FQNNGV.